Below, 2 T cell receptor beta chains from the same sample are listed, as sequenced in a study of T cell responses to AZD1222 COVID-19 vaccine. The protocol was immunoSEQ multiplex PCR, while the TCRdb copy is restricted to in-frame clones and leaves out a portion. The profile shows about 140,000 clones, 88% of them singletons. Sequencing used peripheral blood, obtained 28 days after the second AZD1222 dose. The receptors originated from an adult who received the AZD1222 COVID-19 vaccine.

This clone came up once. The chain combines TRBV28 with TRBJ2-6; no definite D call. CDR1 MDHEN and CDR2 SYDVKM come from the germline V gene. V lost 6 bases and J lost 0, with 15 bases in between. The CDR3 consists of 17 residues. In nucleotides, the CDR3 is TGTGCCAGCAGCTCCACAACCGCTAGCTCTGGGGCCAACGTCCTGACTTTC. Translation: CASSSTTASSGANVLTF.

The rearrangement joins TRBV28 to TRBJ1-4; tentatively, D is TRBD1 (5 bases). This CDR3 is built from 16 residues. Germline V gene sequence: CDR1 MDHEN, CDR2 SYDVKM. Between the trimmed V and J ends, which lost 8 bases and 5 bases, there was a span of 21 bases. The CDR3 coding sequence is TGTGCCAGCCCCCTAGGGGACCCCGGGGCGAATGAAAAACTGTTTTTT. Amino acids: CASPLGDPGANEKLFF.